The clone carrying this TCR beta chain appeared many times. The antigen remains undetermined. The output of every sequencing run exceeded 160 million TCR-beta sequences, derived from 15-18 subjects. MiXCR was run by TCRdb on the 5' RACE reads, yielding one entry per CDR3 protein. The sample lists around 100,000 distinct CDR3 sequences; 10% to 11% were seen once. This record belongs to a study of neurological immune-mediated disorders. General study points: HTLV-1-associated myelopathy had the most TCR clonal expansion, and multiple sclerosis had the least, less than healthy controls.

The time point was: longitudinal time-point 3. Unsorted libraries were derived from 2 million PBMCs stored at -80 C. The CDR3 length is 15 residues. V trimming: 6 bases; J trimming: 1 base; junction bases outside the gene matches: 6. V gene TRBV12-3 or TRBV12-4 combines with J gene TRBJ2-5; 9 nucleotides line up with TRBD2. The sequenced sample was PBMCs. The clonotype was recovered from a female donor with HTLV-1-associated myelopathy (HAM/TSP). The CDR3 nucleotides read TGTGCCAGCAGCCCGAGCGGGGGGATCCAAGAGACCCAGTACTTC. It is translated as CASSPSGGIQETQYF.